A selection of T cell receptor beta chains follows, all from one sample in a study of PD-L1 blockade in urothelial cancer. Sequencing used immunoSEQ multiplex PCR; TCRdb keeps in-frame clones, though not all of them. The repertoire holds about 95,000 clones, with 90% as singletons. The starting material was PBMCs, obtained around atezolizumab (anti-PD-L1) treatment. All receptors derive from a man between 60 and 75 years old with urothelial cancer. CDR3s include the opening cysteine and the closing phenylalanine or tryptophan. The D gene is left open where the match is weak. Clone size is stated in some rows and not others, as once, few, many or a class when expanded.

>TRBJ1-5|TRBV9|-|once|12
TGTGCCAGCAGCGCGGAGACCCCGACCCAGCATTTT
CASSAETPTQHF
>TRBJ1-4|TRBV4-3|-|-|16
TGCGCCAGCAGTCAAATGGGCGGGGGAGGTAATGAAAAACTGTTTTTT
CASSQMGGGGNEKLFF
>TRBJ1-5|TRBV2|-|-|14
TGTGCCAGCAGTAAACAGGGTGGCAATCAGCCCCAGCATTTT
CASSKQGGNQPQHF
>TRBJ2-5|TRBV5-1|TRBD1|-|14
TGCGCCAGCAGCAGGGACAGGGGACAAGAGACCCAGTACTTC
CASSRDRGQETQYF
>TRBJ2-7|TRBV28|TRBD1|-|14
TGTGCCAGCAGTTACCGGGACAGGGCCTACGAGCAGTACTTC
CASSYRDRAYEQYF
>TRBJ2-1|TRBV2|TRBD2|-|14
TGTGCCAGCGCCGGGACTAGAGGTTACAATGAGCAGTTCTTC
CASAGTRGYNEQFF
>TRBJ1-1|TRBV5-1|-|-|13
TGCGCCAGCAGCTTGGCCGGGAACACTGAAGCTTTCTTT
CASSLAGNTEAFF
>TRBJ1-1|TRBV7-2|TRBD1|once|15
TGTGCCAGCAGCAAGGTGACAGGGAGCAACACTGAAGCTTTCTTT
CASSKVTGSNTEAFF
>TRBJ2-5|TRBV11-2|TRBD2|-|14
TGTGCCAGCAGCCTACAGCGGGGCCAAGAGACCCAGTACTTC
CASSLQRGQETQYF
>TRBJ2-7|TRBV5-4|TRBD1|once|15
TGTGCCAGCAGCTTTCCCCTACAGGGGTCCTACGAGCAGTACTTC
CASSFPLQGSYEQYF
>TRBJ2-7|TRBV28|TRBD1|-|13
TGTGCCACACAGGGGATGGCCTCCTACGAGCAGTACTTC
CATQGMASYEQYF
>TRBJ2-7|TRBV25-1|-|-|12
TGTGCCAGCAGTGCCTCGGGTTACGAGCAGTACTTC
CASSASGYEQYF
>TRBJ2-1|TRBV7-2|TRBD2|-|16
TGTGCCAGCAGCTTCGGACTAGCGGGAGGCCACAATGAGCAGTTCTTC
CASSFGLAGGHNEQFF
>TRBJ1-1|TRBV7-2|-|-|15
TGTGCCAGCAGCCTAGGGGGGGGACTGAACACTGAAGCTTTCTTT
CASSLGGGLNTEAFF
>TRBJ1-5|TRBV7-8|TRBD1|-|14
TGTGCCAGCAGCCAACCCGGGACAGATCAGCCCCAGCATTTT
CASSQPGTDQPQHF
>TRBJ2-7|TRBV6-6|-|-|15
TGTGCCAGCAGTTACGACAGAAGGAGCTCCTACGAGCAGTACTTC
CASSYDRRSSYEQYF
>TRBJ2-1|TRBV9|TRBD2|-|16
TGTGCCAGCAGCCCCCATGGGGGGGGTGCCAACAATGAGCAGTTCTTC
CASSPHGGGANNEQFF
>TRBJ2-5|TRBV7-8|-|-|15
TGTGCCAGCAGCTTGTCTCGCCCCTCGAGAGAGACCCAGTACTTC
CASSLSRPSRETQYF
>TRBJ1-1|TRBV6-6|TRBD1|-|14
TGTGCCAGCAGGGGACAGGGCGCAGTAACTGAAGCTTTCTTT
CASRGQGAVTEAFF
>TRBJ1-2|TRBV2|-|-|13
TGTGCCTCCCGCGCAGGGGTCTTCTATGGCTACACCTTC
CASRAGVFYGYTF
>TRBJ2-1|TRBV14|TRBD2|-|15
TGTGCCAGCAGCCTGGGACTAGCGGGAAACAATGAGCAGTTCTTC
CASSLGLAGNNEQFF
>TRBJ1-6|TRBV7-2|-|-|17
TGTGCCAGCAGCTTAGGCGGGATGAGCTCCTATAATTCACCCCTCCACTTT
CASSLGGMSSYNSPLHF
>TRBJ1-4|TRBV18|-|-|13
TGTGCCAGCTCACCGGACAGTAATGAAAAACTGTTTTTT
CASSPDSNEKLFF
>TRBJ2-1|TRBV28|TRBD1|once|16
TGTGCCAGCAGCCTGAGACCGGGACAGGGCGACAATGAGCAGTTCTTC
CASSLRPGQGDNEQFF
>TRBJ2-2|TRBV4-3|TRBD1|-|17
TGCGCCAGCAGCCAAGATTACAGGGGGCGCGGATCCGGGGAGCTGTTTTTT
CASSQDYRGRGSGELFF
>TRBJ2-2|TRBV7-2|-|few|14
TGTGCCAGCAGCTTCGATAGTAACACCGGGGAGCTGTTTTTT
CASSFDSNTGELFF